The 10 T cell receptor beta chains in this list originate from one sample, sequenced in a study of blood T cell repertoires in COVID-19. Produced via immunoSEQ multiplex PCR; TCRdb's table is partial and in-frame only. The table has about 310,000 clones, 85% seen once. Sequences were obtained from PBMCs or T cells enriched from blood (not recorded which). These TCRs come from a woman aged 25 to 45 who had been exposed to COVID-19.

The chain joins TRBV28 to TRBJ1-4; D is ambiguous. Trimming left V 6 bases short and J 12 bases short, with 17 bases between. This CDR3 is built from 13 residues. Germline assignment: CDR1 MDHEN and CDR2 SYDVKM. The CDR3 DNA reads TGTGCCAGCAGCCCCCCAGGCCGGGAGGAACTGTTTTTT. It yields the protein CASSPPGREELFF.

This clone qualifies as medium-sized. The rearrangement links TRBV15 to TRBJ1-5; D is unresolved. Trimming cost V 3 bases and J 5 bases, with 11 bases left between them. The germline gives CDR1 LNHNV, CDR2 YYDKDF (reference sequence). This CDR3 spans 14 amino acids. Here the CDR3 reads CATSRFRPHQPQHF. The CDR3 coding sequence is TGTGCCACCAGCAGGTTCAGGCCCCATCAGCCCCAGCATTTT.

J is TRBJ1-1 and V is TRBV7-6; 7 nucleotides agree with TRBD1. Germline V gene data show CDR1 as SGHVS and CDR2 as FNYEAQ. V gave up 4 bases and J gave up 0 bases; unmatched junction bases: 11. This CDR3 has 17 residues. The CDR3, as DNA: TGTGCCAGCAGCTCCCCTTTGACAGGGACCATGAACACTGAAGCTTTCTTT. It translates to CASSSPLTGTMNTEAFF.

CDR3 DNA sequence: TGCGCCAGCAGCGCAGACAGGGCGTACGAGCAGTACTTC. This codes for CASSADRAYEQYF. The genes are TRBV4-1 and TRBJ2-7, with TRBD1 matching over 7 bases. The CDR3 loop spans 13 amino acids. Germline assignment: CDR1 MGHRA and CDR2 YSYEKL. The V and J ends lost 5 bases and 4 bases, in that order; junction bases with no gene match: 5.

This chain links TRBV7-9 with TRBJ2-7, with TRBD1 matching 8 bases. The V gene end was trimmed by 6 bases and the J gene end by 5 bases; junction bases not matched to a gene: 6. The germline CDR1 and CDR2 sequences are SEHNR and FQNEAQ (reference sequence). The CDR3 is made up of 13 amino acids. The CDR3 DNA reads as TGTGCCAGCAGACGGACAGGGTTCCACGAGCAGTACTTC. This gives the protein CASRRTGFHEQYF.

The V and J genes are TRBV29-1 and TRBJ2-1; maybe TRBD2 (5 bases). This CDR3 spans 16 amino acids. Germline CDR1 is SQVTM and CDR2 is ANQGSEA. The ends were cut back, 4 bases at V and 3 bases at J, with 19 bases in the middle. CDR3 in amino acids: CSVGTSTGIVYNEQFF. The CDR3 DNA reads as TGCAGCGTTGGAACTAGTACGGGCATTGTCTACAATGAGCAGTTCTTC.

V is TRBV3-1 (or the pseudogene TRBV3-2) and J is TRBJ1-6; D remains ambiguous. With 1 base removed from V and 0 bases from J, the gap between germline ends came to 10 bases. Per the germline V gene, CDR1 is LGHDT and CDR2 is YNNKEL (reference sequence). The CDR3 consists of 17 residues. CDR3 sequence: CASSQVWPSSYNSPLHF. The CDR3 DNA reads as TGTGCCAGCAGCCAAGTTTGGCCCTCCTCCTATAATTCACCCCTCCACTTT.

This chain uses TRBV18 with TRBJ1-3; D gene ambiguous. V shed 2 bases and J shed 4 bases, with 12 bases lying between them. The CDR3 length is 15 residues. Germline lookup yields CDR1 KGHSH and CDR2 LQKENI. CDR3 sequence: CASSPRGGAGNTIYF. As DNA, the CDR3 is TGTGCCAGCTCACCAAGAGGAGGAGCAGGAAACACCATATATTTT.

This clone appeared once. CDR3 DNA sequence: TGTGCCAGTAGTAACCCGGGACAGGGGGCTGACAATCAGCCCCAGCATTTT. Its protein product is CASSNPGQGADNQPQHF. This rearrangement joins TRBV19 to TRBJ1-5; 12 bases align to TRBD1. There are 17 residues in the CDR3. Germline V gene sequence: CDR1 LNHDA, CDR2 SQIVND (reference sequence). The V and J ends lost 4 bases and 3 bases, in that order; junction bases with no gene match: 7.

The J gene is TRBJ2-7, the V gene TRBV11-2, with D hard to call. Germline V CDR1 and CDR2: SGHAT, FQNNGV. The CDR3 runs to 14 residues. V shed 2 bases and J shed 0 bases, with 8 bases lying between them. The CDR3 DNA reads TGTGCCAGCAGCTTACGTCCTTCCTCCTACGAGCAGTACTTC. Encoded protein: CASSLRPSSYEQYF.